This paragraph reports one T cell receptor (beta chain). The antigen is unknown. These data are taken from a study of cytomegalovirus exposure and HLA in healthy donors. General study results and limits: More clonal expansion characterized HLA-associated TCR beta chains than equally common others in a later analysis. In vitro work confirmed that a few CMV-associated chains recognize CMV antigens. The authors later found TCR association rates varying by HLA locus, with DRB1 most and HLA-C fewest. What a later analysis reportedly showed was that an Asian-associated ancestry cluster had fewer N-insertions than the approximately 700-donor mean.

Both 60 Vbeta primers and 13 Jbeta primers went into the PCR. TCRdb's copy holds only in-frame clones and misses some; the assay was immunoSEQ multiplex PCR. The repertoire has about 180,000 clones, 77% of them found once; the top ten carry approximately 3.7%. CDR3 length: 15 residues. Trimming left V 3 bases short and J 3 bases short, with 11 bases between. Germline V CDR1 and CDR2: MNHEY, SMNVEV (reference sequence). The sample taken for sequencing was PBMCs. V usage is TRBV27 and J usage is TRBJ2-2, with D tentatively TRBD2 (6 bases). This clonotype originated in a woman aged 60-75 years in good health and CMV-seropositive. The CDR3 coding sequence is TGTGCCAGCAGTTTGGAGGGCAGGTACACCGGGGAGCTGTTTTTT. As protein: CASSLEGRYTGELFF.